The subject of this entry is one TCR beta chain. Libraries were prepared by immunoSEQ multiplex PCR; TCRdb keeps only in-frame clonotypes and omits some of them. The sample records roughly 710,000 clones, 75% to 90% being singletons. Unmatched junction bases numbered 4, after V lost 6 bases and J lost 5 bases. From germline, CDR1 is MNHNY and CDR2 SVGAGI (reference sequence). The CDR3 extends over 15 amino acids. The data originate from a study of shared T cell receptors in the human thymus. These records were also assigned to another study, of human thymus T cells. In that study: Corrective surgery for congenital heart defects was being performed on the healthy Finnish infants who served as donors. It was from resections taken during corrective heart surgery that the thymus tissue came. Related research has reported that thymic repertoires overlap highly among unrelated individuals.

The gene calls are TRBV6-6 and TRBJ2-1, with 13 bases aligning to TRBD2. The source material was thymocytes. The TCR sequence derives from a girl under three years old with a congenital heart defect. The CDR3 DNA reads TGTGCCAGCAGATGGACTAGCGGGGGTCACAATGAGCAGTTCTTC. Protein product: CASRWTSGGHNEQFF.